This T cell receptor beta chain was retrieved from a study of metastatic and nonmetastatic thyroid tumors (dated by TCRdb to about 2020). Looking at the study overall: The researchers compared repertoires between peripheral blood samples and tumor or nodule tissue samples from patients with malignant or benign thyroid disease.

As regards this clone: What antigen it recognizes has not been identified. No base-level quality is on record; no much larger clone is a single base apart.

No treatment had been received by any patient before thyroid surgery. The study retrospectively analysed patient clinical samples collected from the early 2010s to the late 2010s using T-cell receptor beta sequencing. The paper's findings and limits, for the study overall: In both blood and tumor samples, malignant tumors were reported to have significantly higher TCR beta diversity than benign nodules.

The library relied on PCR. Instrument on record: Illumina HiSeq 4000. High-throughput sequencing was used to profile the TCR beta-chain CDR3 region of each patient. Turning to the authors' computational methods: A classifier to discriminate distant-metastatic papillary thyroid cancer patients was built from CDR3 differences across clinicopathological groups. The Shannon index was used to measure repertoire diversity, and the Morisita-Horn index was used to measure how similar tumor and blood repertoires were. The public reads were reanalyzed by TCRdb: fastp trimming at Q25, MiXCR alignment, in-frame beta chains only. The V and J calls come from TCRdb's annotation, not from the publication. Here the sample has roughly 20,000 clones; roughly 24% occur a single time. The top ten constitute approximately 20% of the sample. The sequence was collected from a female donor with papillary thyroid cancer or a benign thyroid nodule (not recorded which). Some clones in this sample may be carry-over from other donors' samples. Source material: blood.

This receptor has the CDR3 CASSVEGEVLTDTQYF. The sequence in DNA is TGTGCCAGCAGCGTAGAAGGGGAAGTCCTCACAGATACGCAGTATTTT. The chain is encoded by TRBV9 joined to TRBJ2-3; TRBD1 could be the D gene, as 5 bases match. The CDR3 spans 16 residues, from the cysteine through the phenylalanine. Left in the record is the CDR3 DNA by itself, 48 bases read in frame from the first base. Taken from the germline V gene, the CDR1 and CDR2 loops are SGDLS and YYNGEE. Trimming removed 0 bases from V and 2 bases from J, leaving 13 bases between the germline ends.